This T cell receptor (beta chain) was obtained from a study of blood T cell repertoires in COVID-19. Per the original data handling: Reference gene primer amplification in the assay estimated nucleated cell counts. Here immunoSEQ multiplex PCR was the method, and the copy in TCRdb shows in-frame clones only, minus some. V and J calls and clone size are given by that table; D and trimming were obtained from the DNA. The data hold 200,000 to 250,000 clones, with around nine tenths observed a single time. Germline V gene lookup returns CDR1 SGHTA and CDR2 FQGNSA. V lost 4 bases and J lost 8, with 20 bases in between. The CDR3 extends over 15 amino acids.

This clonotype originated in a woman aged 40 to 49 with acute or convalescent COVID-19. The chain joins TRBV7-2 to TRBJ1-2, with D possibly matching TRBD1 (5 bases). The material sequenced was peripheral blood. The DNA of the CDR3 is TGTGCCAGCAGCTGGGATCCGGGACTCCGGGGAGGCTACACCTTC. It codes for CASSWDPGLRGGYTF.